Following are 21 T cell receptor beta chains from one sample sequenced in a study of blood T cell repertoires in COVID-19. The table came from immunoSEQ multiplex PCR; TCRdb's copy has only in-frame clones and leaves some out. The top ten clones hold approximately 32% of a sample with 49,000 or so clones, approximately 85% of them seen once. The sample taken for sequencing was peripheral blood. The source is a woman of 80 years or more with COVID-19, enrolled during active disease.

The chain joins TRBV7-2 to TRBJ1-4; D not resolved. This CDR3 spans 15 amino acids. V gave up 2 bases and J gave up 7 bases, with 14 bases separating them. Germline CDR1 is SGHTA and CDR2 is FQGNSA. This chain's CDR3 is CASSLSNSRGEKLFF. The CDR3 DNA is TGTGCCAGCAGCTTAAGTAACAGCCGGGGTGAAAAACTGTTTTTT.

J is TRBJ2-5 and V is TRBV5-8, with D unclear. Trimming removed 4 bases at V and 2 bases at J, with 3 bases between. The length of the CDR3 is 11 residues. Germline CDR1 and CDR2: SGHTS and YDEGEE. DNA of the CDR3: TGTGCCAGCAGCACTCAAGAGACCCAGTACTTC. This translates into CASSTQETQYF.

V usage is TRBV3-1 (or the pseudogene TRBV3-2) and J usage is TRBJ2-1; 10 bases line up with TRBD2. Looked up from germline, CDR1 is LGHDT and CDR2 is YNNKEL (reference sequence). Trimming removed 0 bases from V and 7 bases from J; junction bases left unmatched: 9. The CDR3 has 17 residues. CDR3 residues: CASSQDPAGGPWNEQFF. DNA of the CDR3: TGTGCCAGCAGCCAAGACCCAGCGGGAGGGCCGTGGAATGAGCAGTTCTTC.

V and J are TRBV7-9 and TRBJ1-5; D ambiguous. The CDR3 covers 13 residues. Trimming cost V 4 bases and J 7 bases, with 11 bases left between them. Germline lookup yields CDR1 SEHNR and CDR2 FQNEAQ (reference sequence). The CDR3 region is CASSSLDGQPQHF. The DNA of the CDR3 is TGTGCCAGCAGCTCCCTAGACGGGCAGCCCCAGCATTTT.

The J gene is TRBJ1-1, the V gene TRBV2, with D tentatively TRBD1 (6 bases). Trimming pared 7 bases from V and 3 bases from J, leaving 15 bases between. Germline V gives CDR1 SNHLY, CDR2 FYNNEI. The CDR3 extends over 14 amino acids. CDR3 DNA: TGTGCCAGCACTACAGGGTCCAGAGACACTGAAGCTTTCTTT. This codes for CASTTGSRDTEAFF. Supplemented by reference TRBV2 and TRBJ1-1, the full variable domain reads EPEVTQTPSHQVTQMGQEVILRCVPISNHLYFYWYRQILGQKVEFLVSFYNNEISEKSEIFDDQFSVERPDGSNFTLKIRSTKLEDSAMYFCASTTGSRDTEAFFGQGTRLTVV.

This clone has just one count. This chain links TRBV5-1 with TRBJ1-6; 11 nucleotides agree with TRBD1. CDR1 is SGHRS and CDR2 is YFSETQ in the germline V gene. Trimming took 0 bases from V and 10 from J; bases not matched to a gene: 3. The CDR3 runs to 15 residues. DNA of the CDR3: TGCGCCAGCAGCTTGGAGGGACAGGGGGGATCACCCCTCCACTTT. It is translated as CASSLEGQGGSPLHF. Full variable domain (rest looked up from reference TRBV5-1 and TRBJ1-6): KAGVTQTPRYLIKTRGQQVTLSCSPISGHRSVSWYQQTPGQGLQFLFEYFSETQRNKGNFPGRFSGRQFSNSRSEMNVSTLELGDSALYLCASSLEGQGGSPLHFGNGTRLTVT.

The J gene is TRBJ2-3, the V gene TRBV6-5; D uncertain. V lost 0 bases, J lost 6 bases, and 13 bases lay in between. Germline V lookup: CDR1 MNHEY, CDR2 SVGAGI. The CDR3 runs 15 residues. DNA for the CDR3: TGTGCCAGCAGTTACTCGAATCCCTGGCAGGATACGCAGTATTTT. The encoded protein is CASSYSNPWQDTQYF.

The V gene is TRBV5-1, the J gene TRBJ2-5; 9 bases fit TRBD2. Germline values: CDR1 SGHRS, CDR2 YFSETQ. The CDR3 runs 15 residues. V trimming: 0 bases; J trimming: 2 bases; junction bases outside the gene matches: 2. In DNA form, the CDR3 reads TGCGCCAGCAGCTTGGTACTAGCGGGTCAAGAGACCCAGTACTTC. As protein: CASSLVLAGQETQYF.

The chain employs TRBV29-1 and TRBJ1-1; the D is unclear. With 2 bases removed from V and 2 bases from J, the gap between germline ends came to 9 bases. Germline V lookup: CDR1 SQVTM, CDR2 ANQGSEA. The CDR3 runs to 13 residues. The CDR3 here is CSVETALNTEAFF. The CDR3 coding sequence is TGCAGCGTTGAAACAGCCTTAAACACTGAAGCTTTCTTT.

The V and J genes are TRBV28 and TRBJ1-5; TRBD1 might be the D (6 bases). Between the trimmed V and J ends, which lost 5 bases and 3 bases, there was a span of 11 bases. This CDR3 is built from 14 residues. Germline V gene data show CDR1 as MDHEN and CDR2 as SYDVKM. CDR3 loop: CASSLGHINQPQHF. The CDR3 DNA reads TGTGCCAGCAGTCTGGGACATATCAATCAGCCCCAGCATTTT.

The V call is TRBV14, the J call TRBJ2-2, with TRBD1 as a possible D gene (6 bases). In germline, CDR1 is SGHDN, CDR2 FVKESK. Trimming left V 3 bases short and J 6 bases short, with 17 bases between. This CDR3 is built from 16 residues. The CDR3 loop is CASSHRNGRGSGELFF. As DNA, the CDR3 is TGTGCCAGCAGCCACCGGAATGGCAGGGGATCCGGGGAGCTGTTTTTT. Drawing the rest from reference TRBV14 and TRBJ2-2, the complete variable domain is EAGVTQFPSHSVIEKGQTVTLRCDPISGHDNLYWYRRVMGKEIKFLLHFVKESKQDESGMPNNRFLAERTGGTYSTLKVQPAELEDSGVYFCASSHRNGRGSGELFFGEGSRLTVL.

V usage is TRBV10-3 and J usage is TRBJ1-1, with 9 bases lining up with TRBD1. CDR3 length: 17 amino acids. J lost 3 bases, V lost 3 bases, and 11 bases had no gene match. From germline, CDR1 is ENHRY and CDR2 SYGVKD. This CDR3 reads CAISDPRQGGADTEAFF. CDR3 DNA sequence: TGTGCCATCAGTGATCCCAGACAGGGGGGTGCGGACACTGAAGCTTTCTTT.

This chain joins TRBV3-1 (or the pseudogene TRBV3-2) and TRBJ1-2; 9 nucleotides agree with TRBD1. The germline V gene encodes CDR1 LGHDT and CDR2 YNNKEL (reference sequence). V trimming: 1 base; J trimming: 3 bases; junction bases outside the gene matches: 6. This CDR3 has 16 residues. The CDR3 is CASSQGTGVVDYGYTF. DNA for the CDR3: TGTGCCAGCAGCCAAGGGACAGGGGTCGTGGACTATGGCTACACCTTC.

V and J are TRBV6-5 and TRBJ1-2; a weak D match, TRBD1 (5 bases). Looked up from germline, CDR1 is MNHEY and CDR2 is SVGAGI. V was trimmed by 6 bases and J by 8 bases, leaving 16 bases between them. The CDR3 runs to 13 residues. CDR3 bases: TGTGCCAGCAGCCTCAAGGGGATATCAGGCTACACCTTC. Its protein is CASSLKGISGYTF.

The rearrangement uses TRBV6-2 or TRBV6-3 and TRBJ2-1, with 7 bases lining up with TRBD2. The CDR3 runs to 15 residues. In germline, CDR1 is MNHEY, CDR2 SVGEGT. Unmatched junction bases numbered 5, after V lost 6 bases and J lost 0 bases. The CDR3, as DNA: TGTGCCAGCAGCCCAGCGGGACTCTCCTACAATGAGCAGTTCTTC. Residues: CASSPAGLSYNEQFF.

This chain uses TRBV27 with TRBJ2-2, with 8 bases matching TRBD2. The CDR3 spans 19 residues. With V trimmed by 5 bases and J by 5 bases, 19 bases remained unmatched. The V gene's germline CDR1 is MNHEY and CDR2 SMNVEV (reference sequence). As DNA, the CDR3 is TGTGCCAGCAGTCCCTTTTACTCCGGAGCGGGAGAATGGACCGGGGAGCTGTTTTTT. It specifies CASSPFYSGAGEWTGELFF.

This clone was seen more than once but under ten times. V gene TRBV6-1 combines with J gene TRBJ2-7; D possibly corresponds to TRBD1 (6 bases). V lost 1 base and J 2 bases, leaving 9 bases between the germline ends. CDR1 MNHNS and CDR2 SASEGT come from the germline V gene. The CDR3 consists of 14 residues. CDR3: CASSEVGDTYEQYF. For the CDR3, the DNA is TGTGCCAGCAGTGAAGTTGGGGACACCTACGAGCAGTACTTC.

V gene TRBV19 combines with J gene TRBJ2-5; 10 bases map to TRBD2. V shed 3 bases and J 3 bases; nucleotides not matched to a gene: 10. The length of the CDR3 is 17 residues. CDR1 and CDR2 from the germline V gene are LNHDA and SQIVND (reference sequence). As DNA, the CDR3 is TGTGCCAGTAGTATGGGCTTGACTAGCGGGCTGGAAGAGACCCAGTACTTC. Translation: CASSMGLTSGLEETQYF.

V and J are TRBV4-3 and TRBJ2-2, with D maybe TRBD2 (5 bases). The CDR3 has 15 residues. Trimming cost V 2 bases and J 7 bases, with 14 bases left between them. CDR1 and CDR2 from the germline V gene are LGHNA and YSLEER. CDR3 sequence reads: CASSQILGPFGELFF. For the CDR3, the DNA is TGCGCCAGCAGCCAAATACTAGGCCCTTTCGGGGAGCTGTTTTTT.

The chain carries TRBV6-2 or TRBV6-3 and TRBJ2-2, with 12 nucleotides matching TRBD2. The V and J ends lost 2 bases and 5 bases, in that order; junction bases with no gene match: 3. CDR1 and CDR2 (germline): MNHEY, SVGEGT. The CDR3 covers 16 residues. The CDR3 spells CASSYEGLAGTGELFF. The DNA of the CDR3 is TGTGCCAGCAGTTACGAAGGACTAGCGGGAACCGGGGAGCTGTTTTTT.

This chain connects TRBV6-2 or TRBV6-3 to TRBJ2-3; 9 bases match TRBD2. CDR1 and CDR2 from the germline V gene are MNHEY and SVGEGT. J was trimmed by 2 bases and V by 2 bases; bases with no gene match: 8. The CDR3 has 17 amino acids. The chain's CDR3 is CASSYRLLAGNTDTQYF. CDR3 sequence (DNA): TGTGCCAGCAGTTACCGGCTTCTAGCGGGGAACACAGATACGCAGTATTTT.